This T cell receptor beta chain was obtained from a study of PD-1 blockade in classical Hodgkin lymphoma. Findings of the study overall: Prior to therapy, complete responders displayed diversity much like that of newly diagnosed patients. Exclusion was the outcome for patients who began nivolumab under 1 year after ASCT. No one has yet defined what causes the repertoire differences, which may be disease activity or prior therapy.

This clone was recorded a few times. Its target is unknown. CDR1 and CDR2 (germline): MGHRA, YSYEKL. The CDR3 is 14 amino acids. Trimming took 3 bases from V and 4 from J, leaving 12 bases between them. Relapse after autologous stem cell transplantation occurred in every patient, and brentuximab vedotin exposure varied. TCRdb's table, derived via immunoSEQ multiplex PCR, lists solely in-frame clones and lacks some. Of roughly 97,000 clones in the sample, approximately 80% were seen once. This sequence originates from a human donor with classical Hodgkin lymphoma. The J gene is TRBJ1-2, the V gene TRBV4-1; D uncertain. This sample comprised peripheral blood mononuclear cells (PBMCs), obtained at baseline. The CDR3 DNA sequence: TGCGCCAGCAGCCACCGTAATGGTGGCTATGGCTACACCTTC. This sequence encodes CASSHRNGGYGYTF.